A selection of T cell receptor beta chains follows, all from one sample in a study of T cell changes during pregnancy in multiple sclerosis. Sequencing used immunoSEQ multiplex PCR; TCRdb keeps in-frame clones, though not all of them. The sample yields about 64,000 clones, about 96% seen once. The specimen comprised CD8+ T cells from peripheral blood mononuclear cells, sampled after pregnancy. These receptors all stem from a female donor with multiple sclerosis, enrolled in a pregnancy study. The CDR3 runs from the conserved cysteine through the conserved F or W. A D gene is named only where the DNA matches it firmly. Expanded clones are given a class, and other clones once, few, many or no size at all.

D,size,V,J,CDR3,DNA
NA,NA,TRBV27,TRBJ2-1,CATSWSAYNEQFF,TGTGCCACCTCCTGGAGCGCGTACAATGAGCAGTTCTTC
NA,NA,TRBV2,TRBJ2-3,CASSDQSTDTQYF,TGTGCCAGCAGTGACCAGAGCACAGATACGCAGTATTTT
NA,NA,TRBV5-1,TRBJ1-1,CASSLYTSAEAFF,TGCGCCAGCAGCTTATACACGTCCGCTGAAGCTTTCTTT
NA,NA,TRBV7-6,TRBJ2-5,CASSSNPQGSGGETQYF,TGTGCCAGCAGCTCTAATCCCCAGGGGTCCGGTGGAGAGACCCAGTACTTC
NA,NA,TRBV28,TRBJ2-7,CASSSISYEQYF,TGTGCCAGCAGTTCGATTAGTTACGAGCAGTACTTC
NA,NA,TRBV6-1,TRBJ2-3,CATLDREGTDTQYF,TGTGCCACCTTAGACAGGGAGGGCACAGATACGCAGTATTTT
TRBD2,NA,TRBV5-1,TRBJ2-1,CASRRSGRAISYNEQFF,TGCGCCAGCAGGCGGAGCGGGAGGGCCATTTCCTACAATGAGCAGTTCTTC
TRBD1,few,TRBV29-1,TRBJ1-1,CSVGLQGAEAFF,TGCAGCGTTGGGTTACAGGGGGCTGAAGCTTTCTTT
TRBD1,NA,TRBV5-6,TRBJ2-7,CASSPGGTGGIHSYEQYF,TGTGCCAGCAGCCCCGGGGGGACAGGGGGAATTCACTCCTACGAGCAGTACTTC
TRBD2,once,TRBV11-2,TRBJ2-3,CASSLAAGAGDTQYF,TGTGCCAGCAGCTTAGCTGCGGGAGCGGGAGATACGCAGTATTTT
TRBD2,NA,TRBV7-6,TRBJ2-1,CASSPWGGSSYNEQFF,TGTGCCAGCAGCCCATGGGGGGGGAGCTCCTACAATGAGCAGTTCTTC
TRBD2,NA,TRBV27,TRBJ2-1,CASSLEAGAYNEQFF,TGTGCCAGCAGTTTAGAGGCGGGAGCCTACAATGAGCAGTTCTTC
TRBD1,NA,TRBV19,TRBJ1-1,CASSLQGGNTEAFF,TGTGCCAGTAGTTTACAGGGGGGAAACACTGAAGCTTTCTTT
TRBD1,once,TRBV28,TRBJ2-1,CASSWDRSNEQFF,TGTGCCAGCAGTTGGGACAGGAGCAATGAGCAGTTCTTC
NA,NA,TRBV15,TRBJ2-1,CATSRGQVYEQFF,TGTGCCACCAGCAGAGGACAGGTCTATGAGCAGTTCTTC
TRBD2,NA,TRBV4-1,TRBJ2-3,CASSPRLAGERDTQYF,TGCGCCAGCAGCCCTCGACTAGCGGGAGAGCGGGATACGCAGTATTTT
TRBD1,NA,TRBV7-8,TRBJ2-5,CASSLRTGPSWTQYF,TGTGCCAGCAGCCTGAGGACAGGCCCCAGCTGGACCCAGTACTTC
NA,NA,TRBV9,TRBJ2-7,CASSPGSGEQYF,TGTGCCAGCAGCCCAGGGTCTGGGGAGCAGTACTTC
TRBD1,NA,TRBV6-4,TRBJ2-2,CASSVLPGQGTTGELFF,TGTGCCAGCAGTGTCCTCCCCGGACAGGGAACCACCGGGGAGCTGTTTTTT
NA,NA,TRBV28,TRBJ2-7,CASSSRQGWRGQYF,TGTGCCAGCAGTTCGCGACAGGGTTGGCGGGGGCAGTACTTC
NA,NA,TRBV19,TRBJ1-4,CASSPTGLGGEKLFF,TGTGCCAGTTCACCTACAGGATTAGGGGGTGAAAAACTGTTTTTT
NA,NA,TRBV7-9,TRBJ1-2,CASSAGPRLMGYTF,TGTGCCAGCAGCGCTGGTCCACGGTTAATGGGCTACACCTTC
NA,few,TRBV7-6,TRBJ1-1,CASSDSDYNAEAFF,TGTGCCAGCAGCGACAGCGATTATAACGCTGAAGCTTTCTTT
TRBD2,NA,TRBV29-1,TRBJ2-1,CSAQIAGEAEQFF,TGCAGCGCCCAAATTGCGGGAGAGGCTGAGCAGTTCTTC
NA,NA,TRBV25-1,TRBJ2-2,CASSVPITGELFF,TGTGCCAGCAGTGTTCCTATCACCGGGGAGCTGTTTTTT
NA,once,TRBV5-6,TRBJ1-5,CASSLGDQPQHF,TGTGCCAGCAGCCTAGGGGATCAGCCCCAGCATTTT
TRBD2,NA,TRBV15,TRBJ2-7,CATSRDAGADSYEQYF,TGTGCCACCAGCAGAGATGCGGGAGCGGACTCCTACGAGCAGTACTTC
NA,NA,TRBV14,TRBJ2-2,CASSQPDRFHGELFF,TGTGCCAGCAGCCAACCGGACAGATTTCACGGGGAGCTGTTTTTT
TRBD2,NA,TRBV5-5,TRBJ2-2,CASSHRLAGPGELFF,TGTGCCAGCAGCCACCGGCTAGCGGGACCCGGGGAGCTGTTTTTT
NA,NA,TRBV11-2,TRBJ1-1,CASSLDSGGLNTEAFF,TGTGCCAGCAGCTTAGATAGCGGGGGGTTGAACACTGAAGCTTTCTTT
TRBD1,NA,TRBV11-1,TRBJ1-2,CASSHTGTGQGYTF,TGTGCCAGCAGCCACACCGGGACAGGGCAGGGCTACACCTTC
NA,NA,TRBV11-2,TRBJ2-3,CASSTMNTDTQYF,TGTGCCAGCAGCACAATGAACACAGATACGCAGTATTTT
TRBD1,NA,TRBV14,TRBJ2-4,CASSPTGGGDGKNIQYF,TGTGCCAGCAGTCCGACAGGGGGAGGTGACGGCAAAAACATTCAGTACTTC
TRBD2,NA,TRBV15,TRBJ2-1,CATQNPGLAYNEQFF,TGTGCCACCCAAAACCCGGGACTAGCCTACAATGAGCAGTTCTTC
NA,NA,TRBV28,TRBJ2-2,CASSIVEEELFF,TGTGCCAGCAGTATCGTTGAGGAGGAGCTGTTTTTT
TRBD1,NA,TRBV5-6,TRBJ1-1,CASSPDRAGMNTEAFF,TGTGCCAGCAGCCCGGACAGGGCGGGGATGAACACTGAAGCTTTCTTT
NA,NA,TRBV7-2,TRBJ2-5,CASSFISGETQYF,TGTGCCAGCAGCTTTATTTCTGGCGAGACCCAGTACTTC
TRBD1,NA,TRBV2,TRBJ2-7,CASSVRTGGYEQYF,TGTGCCAGCAGTGTCCGGACAGGAGGCTACGAGCAGTACTTC
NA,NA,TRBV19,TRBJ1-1,CASKASRVTEAFF,TGTGCCAGTAAAGCGTCGCGTGTAACTGAAGCTTTCTTT
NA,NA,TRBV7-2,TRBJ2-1,CASSLEGAWGDEQFF,TGTGCCAGCAGCTTAGAGGGGGCCTGGGGGGATGAGCAGTTCTTC
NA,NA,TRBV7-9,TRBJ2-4,CASSLEGWRPDYGRNIQYF,TGTGCCAGCAGCTTAGAAGGCTGGCGCCCTGACTATGGTAGAAACATTCAGTACTTC
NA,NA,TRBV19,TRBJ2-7,CASSAGGSSYEQYF,TGTGCCAGTAGTGCAGGGGGGAGCTCCTACGAGCAGTACTTC
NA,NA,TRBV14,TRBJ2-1,CASSHFSGSYNEQFF,TGTGCCAGCAGCCACTTTAGCGGCTCCTACAATGAGCAGTTCTTC
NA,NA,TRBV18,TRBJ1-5,CASSKGEGVSRNQPQHF,TGTGCCAGCTCTAAAGGGGAGGGTGTCTCTCGCAATCAGCCCCAGCATTTT
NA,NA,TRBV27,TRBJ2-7,CASSSSSYEQYF,TGTGCCAGCAGTTCCTCTTCCTACGAGCAGTACTTC
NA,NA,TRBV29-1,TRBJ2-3,CSVYWTDTQYF,TGCAGCGTTTACTGGACAGATACGCAGTATTTT
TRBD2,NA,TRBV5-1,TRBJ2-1,CASSWGEGYNEQFF,TGCGCCAGCAGCTGGGGGGAGGGATACAATGAGCAGTTCTTC
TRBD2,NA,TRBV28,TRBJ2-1,CASERGEAGSYNEQFF,TGTGCCAGCGAGAGAGGGGAAGCGGGGTCCTACAATGAGCAGTTCTTC
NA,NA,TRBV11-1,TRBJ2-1,CASSFGQQQFF,TGTGCCAGCAGCTTCGGTCAACAGCAGTTCTTC
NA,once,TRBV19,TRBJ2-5,CASSIGPYQETQYF,TGTGCCAGTAGTATAGGTCCGTACCAAGAGACCCAGTACTTC
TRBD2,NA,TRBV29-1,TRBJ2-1,CSVEGTSGSYNEQFF,TGCAGCGTTGAAGGGACTAGCGGGTCCTACAATGAGCAGTTCTTC
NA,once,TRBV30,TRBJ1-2,CAWSPPDDRRLYGYTF,TGTGCCTGGAGTCCCCCCGACGACCGGAGGCTGTATGGCTACACCTTC
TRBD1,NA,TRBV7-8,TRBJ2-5,CASSLDRGKQTQYF,TGTGCCAGCAGCCTCGACAGGGGTAAACAGACCCAGTACTTC